The 13 T cell receptor beta chains in this list originate from one sample, sequenced in a study of T cell responses to AZD1222 COVID-19 vaccine. Data came from immunoSEQ multiplex PCR; TCRdb stores just in-frame clones and leaves some out. There are 150,000 to 200,000 clones in the sample; around nine tenths occur only once, and 2.6% lies in the top ten. Sequenced here: peripheral blood, sampled on day 0 of AZD1222 vaccination. Every receptor here comes from an adult in good health.

This sequence joins TRBV11-2 and TRBJ2-7; possibly TRBD1 or TRBD2 for D (6 bases each). V lost 8 bases to trimming and J lost 3 bases, with 20 bases between them. The CDR3 consists of 15 residues. Germline V lookup: CDR1 SGHAT, CDR2 FQNNGV. The CDR3 loop reads CASGSGGDNNYEQYF. CDR3 DNA: TGTGCCAGCGGCTCCGGAGGGGACAATAACTACGAGCAGTACTTC.

The CDR3 sequence: CASSFGVAEAFF. In nucleotides, the CDR3 is TGTGCCAGCAGTTTTGGGGTGGCTGAAGCTTTCTTT. V usage is TRBV12-3 or TRBV12-4 and J usage is TRBJ1-1; D not resolved. The CDR3 loop spans 12 amino acids. The V gene lost 3 bases and the J gene lost 6 bases, with 8 bases spanning the gap.

This chain joins TRBV18 and TRBJ2-7, with 7 nucleotides matching TRBD1. Germline CDR1 reads KGHSH; CDR2 reads LQKENI. The CDR3 has 13 amino acids. J lost 3 bases, V lost 5 bases, and 4 bases had no gene match. CDR3 residues: CASSAGTDYEQYF. CDR3 in DNA: TGTGCCAGCTCAGCCGGGACAGACTACGAGCAGTACTTC.

V usage is TRBV5-1 and J usage is TRBJ1-1; D gene uncertain. The V end lost 0 bases, the J end lost 2 bases, and 8 bases lay between the germline ends. This CDR3 region has 14 residues. CDR1 SGHRS and CDR2 YFSETQ come from the germline V gene. CDR3 sequence reads: CASSLERRNTEAFF. In nucleotides, the CDR3 is TGCGCCAGCAGCTTGGAAAGGAGAAACACTGAAGCTTTCTTT.

The V call is TRBV29-1, the J call TRBJ2-5; 8 bases map to TRBD1. In germline, CDR1 is SQVTM, CDR2 ANQGSEA. CDR3 length: 14 residues. With 1 base clipped from V and 2 bases from J, the junction kept 3 bases outside the gene matches. The CDR3 region has the DNA TGCAGCGTTGAAGGAGACAGGGGACAAGAGACCCAGTACTTC. Its protein product is CSVEGDRGQETQYF.

The chain couples TRBV7-9 to TRBJ1-2; D unclear. This CDR3 is built from 14 residues. Trimming left V 1 base short and J 2 bases short, with 8 bases between. Germline CDR1 SEHNR, CDR2 FQNEAQ (reference sequence). The CDR3: CASSLGVSNYGYTF. CDR3 coding DNA: TGTGCCAGCAGCTTAGGGGTGAGCAACTATGGCTACACCTTC.

V and J are TRBV28 and TRBJ2-4; D perhaps matches TRBD2 (5 bases). CDR3 length: 15 amino acids. Trimming took 3 bases from V and 0 from J, leaving 9 bases between them. Per germline, CDR1 MDHEN and CDR2 SYDVKM. CDR3 DNA: TGTGCCAGCAGTTTGGCCGGACTAGCCAAAAACATTCAGTACTTC. Residues: CASSLAGLAKNIQYF.

This rearrangement joins TRBV9 to TRBJ1-5, with D tentatively TRBD1 (5 bases). V was cut by 3 bases and J by 0 bases, with 7 bases left in between. The CDR3 is 14 amino acids. CDR1 is SGDLS, CDR2 YYNGEE, per germline. CDR3 amino acids: CASSAGSSNQPQHF. The CDR3 DNA follows: TGTGCCAGCAGCGCAGGGTCTAGCAATCAGCCCCAGCATTTT.

The J gene is TRBJ2-2, the V gene TRBV5-1, with TRBD2 identical over 9 bases. After removal of 4 bases from V and 5 bases from J, the junction contained 12 bases not matched to a gene. The length of the CDR3 is 17 residues. Germline V lookup: CDR1 SGHRS, CDR2 YFSETQ. CDR3 DNA: TGCGCCAGCAGCCTGCTTCAGGCGGGAGGGGGTACCGGGGAGCTGTTTTTT. Amino acids: CASSLLQAGGGTGELFF. The full variable domain, in which reference TRBV5-1 and TRBJ2-2 provide the parts outside the CDR3, is KAGVTQTPRYLIKTRGQQVTLSCSPISGHRSVSWYQQTPGQGLQFLFEYFSETQRNKGNFPGRFSGRQFSNSRSEMNVSTLELGDSALYLCASSLLQAGGGTGELFFGEGSRLTVL.

The chain has TRBV6-5 and TRBJ2-1, with D hard to call. This CDR3 region has 15 residues. Germline-derived CDR1 and CDR2 are MNHEY and SVGAGI. Trimming removed 4 bases at V and 0 bases at J, with 10 bases between. CDR3 residues: CASSWTRPSYNEQFF. The CDR3 region has the DNA TGTGCCAGCAGTTGGACCAGGCCCTCCTACAATGAGCAGTTCTTC.

The chain carries TRBV19 and TRBJ1-5; a weak D match, TRBD1 (5 bases). This CDR3 has 15 amino acids. Trimming shortened V by 5 bases and J by 7 bases, and 18 bases separated the two germline ends. The V gene's germline CDR1 is LNHDA and CDR2 SQIVND (reference sequence). The CDR3 nucleotides are TGTGCCAGTAGTCTCGGACACTATAAGGCACAGCCCCAGCATTTT. Translation: CASSLGHYKAQPQHF.

The V and J genes are TRBV7-9 and TRBJ2-5; D remains ambiguous. Trimming cost V 6 bases and J 1 base, with 15 bases left between them. CDR1 and CDR2 (germline): SEHNR, FQNEAQ (reference sequence). The CDR3 loop spans 15 amino acids. This chain's CDR3 is CASSPGPVGQETQYF. The CDR3, as DNA: TGTGCCAGCAGTCCCGGGCCCGTGGGCCAAGAGACCCAGTACTTC. The full variable domain, its missing parts supplied by reference TRBV7-9 and TRBJ2-5, is DTGVSQNPRHKITKRGQNVTFRCDPISEHNRLYWYRQTLGQGPEFLTYFQNEAQLEKSRLLSDRFSAERPKGSFSTLEIQRTEQGDSAMYLCASSPGPVGQETQYFGPGTRLLVL.

The chain uses TRBV5-4 and TRBJ2-7; TRBD1 matches 9 bases. Germline V gene data show CDR1 as SGHNT and CDR2 as YYREEE (reference sequence). The junction had 3 bases not matched to a gene; V was cut back by 0 bases and J by 2 bases. There are 15 residues in the CDR3. The CDR3 coding sequence is TGTGCCAGCAGCTTGGGGGACAGGGAGGCCTACGAGCAGTACTTC. Translating it yields CASSLGDREAYEQYF.